Detailed here is one TCR beta chain. This table comes from immunoSEQ multiplex PCR, and its TCRdb copy is limited to in-frame clones, with some not included. The sample carries roughly 180,000 clones, roughly 84% recorded once. The data derive from a study of blood T cell repertoires in COVID-19. Study summary: Spain, Italy and the United States supplied samples that represented acute and convalescent COVID-19.

The source material was peripheral blood. The TCR sequence derives from a man in his 60s who had recovered from COVID-19.

CDR3 region: CASKLGGASRGYTF. CDR3 DNA: TGTGCCAGCAAACTTGGGGGGGCCTCGCGGGGCTACACCTTC. This chain joins TRBV27 and TRBJ1-2; maybe TRBD1 (6 bases). The CDR3 totals 14 residues. Trimming left V 7 bases short and J 8 bases short, with 20 bases between. Germline V gene data show CDR1 as MNHEY and CDR2 as SMNVEV (reference sequence).